Listed here are 2 T cell receptor beta chains from one sample, sequenced in a study of T cell responses to AZD1222 COVID-19 vaccine. The protocol was immunoSEQ multiplex PCR, while the TCRdb copy is restricted to in-frame clones and leaves out a portion. The sample has about 55,000 clones, over 70% seen once. The sample was peripheral blood, taken on day 0 of AZD1222 vaccination. These receptors originate from an adult in good health.

J is TRBJ1-6 and V is TRBV2, with 9 bases fitting TRBD1. V lost 6 bases and J lost 9; bases outside the gene matches: 6. The germline gives CDR1 SNHLY, CDR2 FYNNEI. This CDR3 region has 14 residues. The CDR3, as DNA: TGTGCCAGCAGGTCAACAGGGGGCGTTTCACCCCTCCACTTT. Protein sequence: CASRSTGGVSPLHF.

This chain joins TRBV5-1 and TRBJ2-3; D unresolved. Germline lookup yields CDR1 SGHRS and CDR2 YFSETQ. V was shortened by 2 bases and J by 5 bases, with 3 bases between the two germline ends. CDR3 length: 11 residues. As DNA, the CDR3 is TGCGCCAGCAGCTTTCTAGATACGCAGTATTTT. Encoded protein: CASSFLDTQYF.